A selection of T cell receptor beta chains follows, all from one sample in a study of T cells in Graves' hyperthyroidism and ophthalmopathy. From the multiplex PCR reads, TCRdb called clonotypes with MiXCR, one entry per CDR3 protein. The sample comprises about 600,000 distinct CDR3 sequences, around 14% of which are singletons, and less than 9% rests with the top ten. The material sequenced was blood. These receptors all come from a woman between 18 and 30 years old with Graves' ophthalmopathy. Both conserved end residues are part of each CDR3. The D gene is left open where the match is weak. The listing skips clone size in some rows; elsewhere it reads once, few, many or a size class.

j_call clone_size v_call cdr3_length d_call cdr3_aa cdr3_nt
TRBJ1-5 . TRBV10-3 13 . CAISEQRDQPQHF TGTGCCATCAGTGAGCAGAGAGATCAGCCCCAGCATTTT
TRBJ2-7 . TRBV4-1 16 . CASSQESGLTPGEQYF TGCGCCAGCAGCCAAGAATCGGGGCTTACACCGGGGGAGCAGTACTTC
TRBJ2-1 many TRBV30 11 . CAWSSRNEQFF TGTGCCTGGAGTTCCCGTAATGAGCAGTTCTTC
TRBJ1-2 many TRBV12-3/TRBV12-4 12 . CASRRPTYGYTF TGTGCCAGCAGGCGTCCAACCTATGGCTACACCTTC
TRBJ2-1 . TRBV5-4 15 . CASSLEGGRYNEQFF TGTGCCAGCAGCTTGGAGGGGGGCAGATACAATGAGCAGTTCTTC
TRBJ1-1 many TRBV3-1 17 . CASSQDLDSLVNTEAFF TGTGCCAGCAGCCAAGACTTGGACAGCCTAGTGAACACTGAAGCTTTCTTT
TRBJ2-2 many TRBV19 18 . CASRKYPAGQSYTGELFF TGTGCCAGTAGGAAATACCCCGCGGGACAGAGTTACACCGGGGAGCTGTTTTTT
TRBJ2-7 many TRBV3-1 15 TRBD2 CASSPASGSSYEQYF TGTGCCAGCAGCCCGGCTAGCGGTTCCTCCTACGAGCAGTACTTC
TRBJ2-1 once TRBV6-1 16 . CASSTTRGGTYNEQFF TGTGCCAGCAGTACAACCCGAGGGGGTACCTACAATGAGCAGTTCTTC
TRBJ2-1 many TRBV28 18 TRBD2 CASSPYTLLAVTGNEQFF TGTGCCAGCAGTCCGTACACTCTACTAGCGGTCACGGGCAATGAGCAGTTCTTC
TRBJ1-1 many TRBV30 13 TRBD1 CAWRGQGSTEAFF TGTGCCTGGAGGGGACAGGGGTCTACTGAAGCTTTCTTT
TRBJ1-1 many TRBV7-9 13 . CASSFRENPEAFF TGTGCCAGCAGCTTCAGGGAGAACCCTGAAGCTTTCTTT
TRBJ2-7 many TRBV12-3/TRBV12-4 16 . CASSLGGAAGSYEQYF TGTGCCAGCAGTTTAGGAGGGGCGGCGGGATCCTACGAGCAGTACTTC
TRBJ1-5 many TRBV5-1 14 . CASSYGDSNQPQHF TGCGCCAGCAGCTACGGAGATAGCAATCAGCCCCAGCATTTT
TRBJ2-7 many TRBV12-3/TRBV12-4 12 . CASPDYSYEQYF TGTGCCAGCCCTGACTACTCCTACGAGCAGTACTTC
TRBJ2-7 . TRBV28 15 TRBD1 CASRPTGTVSYEQYF TGTGCCAGCAGGCCCACCGGGACAGTCTCCTACGAGCAGTACTTC
TRBJ1-4 few TRBV7-6 15 . CASSLDPPPAPRMFF TGTGCCAGCAGCTTAGACCCCCCGCCGGCCCCGAGGATGTTTTTT
TRBJ2-5 many TRBV20-1 13 TRBD1 CSARGQGLETQYF TGCAGTGCTAGGGGACAGGGGTTGGAGACCCAGTACTTC
TRBJ2-1 . TRBV4-1 16 TRBD2 CASTRTGLVFSNEQFF TGCGCCAGCACCCGGACGGGACTAGTGTTTTCCAATGAGCAGTTCTTC
TRBJ2-1 many TRBV30 15 . CAWSDFGTSYNEQFF TGTGCCTGGAGTGATTTTGGGACCTCCTACAATGAGCAGTTCTTC
TRBJ1-3 . TRBV7-2 16 . CASSRRRGTSGNTIYF TGTGCCAGCAGCCGGCGGCGGGGGACGAGTGGAAACACCATATATTTT
TRBJ1-2 many TRBV12-3/TRBV12-4 14 . CASLHPGATDGHTF TGTGCCAGCCTCCATCCCGGGGCGACAGATGGCCACACCTTC
TRBJ2-2 many TRBV7-3 15 . CASRATSGVAGELFF TGTGCCAGCAGGGCTACATCGGGGGTGGCCGGGGAGCTGTTTTTT
TRBJ2-4 . TRBV20-1 17 TRBD2 CSAVGLAGGITKNIQYF TGCAGTGCAGTGGGACTAGCGGGAGGGATTACCAAAAACATTCAGTACTTC
TRBJ2-4 many TRBV28 18 TRBD1 CASSRPGTGGLTVGIQYF TGTGCCAGCAGCCGCCCCGGGACAGGGGGCCTCACGGTGGGCATTCAGTACTTC
TRBJ1-6 many TRBV28 13 . CASSLPGNSPLHF TGTGCCAGCAGTTTGCCAGGAAATTCACCCCTCCACTTT
TRBJ2-3 many TRBV24-1 12 . CATSDSTDTQYF TGTGCCACCAGTGATTCTACAGATACGCAGTATTTT
TRBJ1-5 . TRBV7-8 15 . CASSQGTPSNQPQHF TGTGCCAGCAGCCAAGGCACACCAAGCAATCAGCCCCAGCATTTT
TRBJ1-2 many TRBV5-1 12 . CASSTGQYGYTF TGCGCCAGCAGCACCGGACAGTATGGCTACACCTTC
TRBJ2-4 few TRBV28 14 TRBD1 CASSSGTGKNIQYF TGTGCCAGCAGTTCGGGGACAGGGAAAAACATTCAGTACTTC
TRBJ2-1 many TRBV30 14 TRBD2 CAWSVTSGSHEQFF TGTGCCTGGAGTGTAACTAGCGGGAGCCATGAGCAGTTCTTC
TRBJ1-1 many TRBV6-2/TRBV6-3 11 . CASSQVTEAFF TGTGCCAGCAGCCAGGTCACTGAAGCTTTCTTT
TRBJ2-7 many TRBV6-1 14 TRBD2 CASRMGLASYEQYF TGTGCCAGCAGAATGGGACTAGCGAGCTACGAGCAGTACTTC
TRBJ1-2 many TRBV7-2 20 . CASSTLGVASIATGRSGYTF TGTGCCAGCAGCACCCTGGGAGTTGCGAGCATCGCGACGGGTCGGAGTGGCTACACCTTC
TRBJ1-2 many TRBV28 15 TRBD1 CASTLRGGTGGGYTF TGTGCCAGCACCCTACGCGGGGGGACAGGGGGTGGCTACACCTTC
TRBJ1-1 many TRBV18 12 . CASSPMNTEAFF TGTGCCAGCTCACCCATGAACACTGAAGCTTTCTTT
TRBJ1-5 many TRBV30 12 . CAWSAPYQPQHF TGTGCCTGGAGTGCACCATATCAGCCCCAGCATTTT